Sequencing of this T cell receptor beta chain was carried out in a study of blood T cell repertoires in COVID-19. Study-wide context: Samples came from the United States, Italy and Spain, spanning acute and convalescent COVID-19.

Seattle patient enrollment occurred during active infection, with longitudinal follow-up thereafter. The CDR3 totals 18 residues. Looked up from germline, CDR1 is MRHNA and CDR2 is SNTAGT. V lost 4 bases and J lost 1; bases outside the gene matches: 12. In its sample, this clone was seen a few times. Clones were sequenced by immunoSEQ multiplex PCR, and TCRdb holds only the in-frame ones, with some missing. Among approximately 97,000 clones listed, approximately 86% were seen once. The sequence was obtained from a woman in her forties or fifties with COVID-19, enrolled during active disease. The V and J genes are TRBV6-4 and TRBJ2-1, with 8 bases lining up with TRBD2. The source material was peripheral blood. Here the CDR3 reads CASSVRPTSGPSYNEQFF. The CDR3 coding sequence is TGTGCCAGCAGTGTACGGCCCACTAGCGGTCCTTCCTACAATGAGCAGTTCTTC.